Detailed here is one T cell receptor (beta chain). In this sample, this clonotype turned up many times. The target of this receptor is not known. Base qualities are missing; no much larger clone stands one base away. The CDR3 runs 18 residues from the cysteine to the phenylalanine. Only CDR3 DNA remains: 54 bases, in frame from the first base. V is cut by 5 bases and J by 3 bases, and the space between the germline ends is 26 bases. Ophthalmopathy patients had moderately to severely active disease, Clinical Activity Score of at least 3, NOSPECS grade of at least 4, and duration under 3 months. Patients with uncontrolled infections, other autoimmune diseases, pregnancy or lactation were excluded. Diagnoses were established on the basis of clinical symptoms, serum thyroxine and TRAb, thyroid ultrasound, and orbital computed tomography. Ficoll-Paque density gradient centrifugation was used to isolate PBMCs from around 10 ml of fresh peripheral blood. Total RNA was extracted using Trizol reagent, and RNA quality was assessed on an Agilent 2100 Bioanalyzer.

The record originates from a study of T cells in Graves' hyperthyroidism and ophthalmopathy (dated by TCRdb to about 2019). Notes on the research overall: Peripheral blood samples were taken at initial diagnosis, before any treatment was given. Once sampling was done, hyperthyroidism patients were given methimazole at a starting dose of 30 mg daily, whereas ophthalmopathy patients were given high-dose intravenous methylprednisolone. According to the paper, TCR Vbeta CDR3 sequencing was carried out on 135 peripheral blood samples, which came from approximately 43 ophthalmopathy, around 75 hyperthyroidism and some 17 progressor patients. To identify TCR V-J signatures that set the groups apart, the researchers used a discovery cohort of approximately 98 patients, made up of under 50 with Graves' ophthalmopathy and 57 with stable Graves' hyperthyroidism. The approximately 98 discovery patients were randomly divided into training and test sets at a 7:3 ratio. The study also compared thyroid tissue and blood T-cell repertoires from more than five Graves' hyperthyroidism patients. Prospective prediction of ophthalmopathy was tested in an independent validation cohort of approximately 19 hyperthyroidism patients and approximately 17 patients who later progressed to ophthalmopathy. Results and caveats for the whole study, not just this receptor: During validation, the model predicted progression to ophthalmopathy a median of approximately 6.5 months ahead of onset, with almost 71% sensitivity and less than 85% specificity. Sample size was not statistically predetermined, and blinding of investigators to group allocation was not performed. Most expanded thyroid clonotypes (frequency above 0.001) were also detected in blood, a finding suggesting that blood repertoires may reflect thyroid immune responses. A 13 V-J signature model separated ophthalmopathy from stable hyperthyroidism, with approximately 87% sensitivity and roughly 81% specificity in cross-validation and 80%/75% in testing.

TCR beta CDR3 regions were amplified from RNA transcripts. The TCR CDR3 was subjected to a first round of RT-PCR using the HTBI primer set and the Qiagen OneStep RT-PCR kit. The libraries were constructed in a second round of multiplex PCR and then size-selected and purified. The libraries were sequenced on an Illumina HiSeq2000 using paired-end 100 bp reads. On the study's bioinformatics: SOAPnuke was used to process the raw data, with reads discarded if the reads contained adapters or uncalled bases, had a mean Phred below 15, or lacked an exact constant-primer or identifier match. COPE v1.2.5 was used to merge the high-quality paired reads, and each unique nucleotide sequence was defined as a clonotype. MiTCR v1.1 was used to align clonotypes to the IMGT TRBV, TRBD and TRBJ reference segments. The analysis included only V-J combinations with a frequency above 0.0001, which together covered around 99% of the repertoires. The TCS score was defined as the ratio of F50 (clonal expansion) to E x V (chaos), calculated using BLOSUM62-based TCRdist between CDR3 peptides within each V-J. Welch's t-statistics and random forest reduced around 550 V-J features to 10 to 15, which were used in a naive Bayes classifier (R e1071). TCRdb trimmed public reads at Q25 via fastp, called clones via MiXCR and kept in-frame beta chains. Each entry merges the rows of one CDR3 protein and shows their most common DNA and genes. TCRdb, rather than the study authors, made the V and J calls. For this sample there are about 370,000 distinct CDR3 sequences; roughly 15% appear just once. Approximately 19% of the sample is held by the ten biggest clonotypes.

The TCR originated in a woman aged 60-75 years with Graves' ophthalmopathy. The sequencing sample was made of blood. The sequence is built from TRBV12-3 or TRBV12-4 and TRBJ2-7; TRBD1 might be the D gene, on 5 matching bases. The bases are TGTGCCAGCAGTCTCTCCCTTCGTGGGGCGGAGACCTTCTACGAGCAGTACTTC. This codes for CASSLSLRGAETFYEQYF.